The clone carrying this T cell receptor beta chain has a count of ten or more. Its specificity is not known. Sequencing ends 3 residues short of the CDR3 end; the germline J gene provides the rest. The repertoire was sequenced with immunoSEQ multiplex PCR; TCRdb's copy has only in-frame clones and lacks some. The table lists about 37,000 clones, with no singletons. The sample is drawn from a study of T cell clonality in common variable immunodeficiency. Study-wide findings and caveats: CVID subjects had higher TCRbeta clonality than healthy controls, most marked in about a third. Shared TCRbeta clones were fewer between CVID subjects than controls.

J was trimmed by 7 bases and V by 3 bases; bases with no gene match: 7. Germline V CDR1 and CDR2: SGHTA, FQGNSA. The CDR3 is made up of 14 amino acids. Sequencing used peripheral blood mononuclear cells. This TCR came from a person between 18 and 70 years old in good health. The V gene is TRBV7-2, the J gene TRBJ1-1, with TRBD1 matching 8 bases. The CDR3 DNA, read in part, is TGTGCCAGCAGCTTGCAAATCGGGACAGGTGAA. It is translated as CASSLQIGTGE. The whole CDR3 protein is CASSLQIGTGEAFF.